The 21 T cell receptor beta chains below were found in one sample sequenced in a study of T cell responses to AZD1222 COVID-19 vaccine (dated by TCRdb to about 2021). The sample's time point label, decoded: baseline before first vaccination. The treatment or condition tag for this specimen amounts to: meningococcal conjugate vaccine given as trial control. The library was prepared using the immunoSEQ multiplex PCR assay. TCRdb provides this immuneACCESS table in a form limited to in-frame rearrangements. Some clones are lacking; in checked studies, under half of them reflect an unresolved V gene, and why the rest are absent is not known. The sample table shows under 100,000 clones, and approximately 90% are seen once. The leading ten clones occupy about 7.1% of the sample. The specimen was peripheral blood, collected on day 0 of MenACWY control vaccination. These receptors originate from an adult in good health.

This clone was picked up a small number of times. V is TRBV6-2 or TRBV6-3 and J is TRBJ2-2; TRBD1 matches at 8 bases. The CDR3 contains 16 residues. The germline V gene encodes CDR1 MNHEY and CDR2 SVGEGT. V lost 6 bases, J lost 5 bases, and 11 bases stayed unmatched. The CDR3 DNA reads TGTGCCAGCAGACCTGCCGGGACAGGTTGGACCGGGGAGCTGTTTTTT. Protein sequence: CASRPAGTGWTGELFF.

This sequence joins TRBV7-2 and TRBJ2-5, with 12 nucleotides matching TRBD2. With V trimmed by 5 bases and J by 10 bases, 8 bases remained unmatched. Germline-derived CDR1 and CDR2 are SGHTA and FQGNSA. CDR3 length: 14 amino acids. The DNA for the CDR3 is TGTGCCAGCAGCCCAAGACTAGCGGGGGTTGGCCAGTACTTC. Translating gives CASSPRLAGVGQYF.

This chain connects TRBV6-5 to TRBJ2-6; 8 bases fit TRBD1. V trimming: 2 bases; J trimming: 2 bases; junction bases outside the gene matches: 2. Germline V gene lookup returns CDR1 MNHEY and CDR2 SVGAGI. The CDR3 is made up of 16 amino acids. The CDR3 reads CASSYTQGAGANVLTF. In DNA, the CDR3 is TGTGCCAGCAGTTACACACAGGGGGCTGGGGCCAACGTCCTGACTTTC.

This sequence joins TRBV20-1 and TRBJ2-7, with 10 bases fitting TRBD2. The CDR3 is 12 amino acids. The V gene's germline CDR1 is DFQATT and CDR2 SNEGSKA (reference sequence). V lost 3 bases to trimming and J lost 4 bases; unmatched junction nucleotides: 0. The CDR3 is CSASSGRYEQYF. The CDR3 region has the DNA TGCAGTGCTAGTAGCGGGAGGTACGAGCAGTACTTC.

The chain joins TRBV7-3 to TRBJ1-6; D remains unclear. From germline, CDR1 is SGHTA and CDR2 FQGTGA. Deletions cut 5 bases from V and 12 bases from J, with 11 bases between. The CDR3 totals 12 residues. The CDR3 loop reads CASSQLKGPLHF. In nucleotides, the CDR3 is TGTGCCAGCAGCCAACTCAAGGGACCCCTCCACTTT.

The chain employs TRBV6-5 and TRBJ1-5, with TRBD1 matching 8 bases. The ends lost 2 bases at V and 5 bases at J; junction bases unmatched: 2. The CDR3 is 14 amino acids. Germline assignment: CDR1 MNHEY and CDR2 SVGAGI. The CDR3 sequence: CASSYTRGHQPQHF. The CDR3 DNA follows: TGTGCCAGCAGTTACACCAGGGGGCATCAGCCCCAGCATTTT.

The gene calls are TRBV6-4 and TRBJ2-7; D gene uncertain. CDR3 length equals 14 residues. In germline, CDR1 is MRHNA, CDR2 SNTAGT. The V gene lost 5 bases and the J gene lost 0 bases, with 11 bases spanning the gap. The CDR3 sequence is CASSRALPSYEQYF. The CDR3 coding sequence is TGTGCCAGCAGTCGGGCTTTACCCTCCTACGAGCAGTACTTC.

The V call is TRBV15, the J call TRBJ2-1; 8 bases are shared with TRBD1. The CDR3 covers 14 residues. Germline assignment: CDR1 LNHNV and CDR2 YYDKDF (reference sequence). Losses at the gene ends were 5 bases for V and 3 bases for J; bases not matched to a gene: 3. The CDR3 DNA follows: TGTGCCACCAGCCGGGGACAGGACTACAATGAGCAGTTCTTC. Residues: CATSRGQDYNEQFF.

The gene calls are TRBV30 and TRBJ1-1; D ambiguous. There are 13 residues in the CDR3. Germline V gives CDR1 GTSNPN, CDR2 SVGIG (reference sequence). V was trimmed by 0 bases and J by 5 bases, leaving 10 bases between them. The CDR3 nucleotides are TGTGCCTGGAGTGTTCAGCCGGGGACTGAAGCTTTCTTT. This encodes CAWSVQPGTEAFF.

V and J are TRBV19 and TRBJ1-3; D is unclear. There are 13 residues in the CDR3. V lost 8 bases, J lost 0 bases, and 8 bases lay in between. Germline lookup yields CDR1 LNHDA and CDR2 SQIVND (reference sequence). The CDR3 DNA reads TGTGCCAGTCTCTCTTACTCTGGAAACACCATATATTTT. Translating it yields CASLSYSGNTIYF. The whole variable domain, remainder taken from reference TRBV19 and TRBJ1-3, is DGGITQSPKYLFRKEGQNVTLSCEQNLNHDAMYWYRQDPGQGLRLIYYSQIVNDFQKGDIAEGYSVSREKKESFPLTVTSAQKNPTAFYLCASLSYSGNTIYFGEGSWLTVV.

The chain couples TRBV5-1 to TRBJ2-7; the D gene is possibly TRBD1 (5 bases). Trimming took 2 bases from V and 5 from J, leaving 11 bases between them. This CDR3 is built from 13 residues. The germline gives CDR1 SGHRS, CDR2 YFSETQ. The DNA for the CDR3 is TGCGCCAGCAGCTTCCCGACAGTTAACGAGCAGTACTTC. Its translation is CASSFPTVNEQYF.

The V gene is TRBV5-1, the J gene TRBJ2-2, with 9 positions matching TRBD2. The CDR3 runs 16 residues. Germline lookup yields CDR1 SGHRS and CDR2 YFSETQ. Losses at the gene ends were 2 bases for V and 1 base for J; bases not matched to a gene: 3. CDR3 amino acids: CASSLGLAMNTGELFF. As DNA, the CDR3 is TGCGCCAGCAGCTTAGGACTAGCGATGAACACCGGGGAGCTGTTTTTT.

The chain recombines TRBV27 with TRBJ2-7; no firm D call. The V end lost 2 bases, the J end lost 0 bases, and 11 bases lay between the germline ends. The CDR3 is made up of 15 amino acids. The V gene's germline CDR1 is MNHEY and CDR2 SMNVEV (reference sequence). The CDR3 nucleotides read TGTGCCAGCAGTTTACAGCCTCAACTCTCCTACGAGCAGTACTTC. Encoded protein: CASSLQPQLSYEQYF.

The chain joins TRBV24-1 to TRBJ2-5, with D tentatively TRBD1 (6 bases). CDR1 KGHDR and CDR2 SFDVKD come from the germline V gene. Trimming took off 4 bases at V and 0 bases at J, with 11 bases between the two ends. The CDR3 has 15 residues. Here the CDR3 reads CATSDSGAHQETQYF. CDR3 DNA: TGTGCCACCAGTGACTCAGGGGCCCACCAAGAGACCCAGTACTTC.

The chain has TRBV27 and TRBJ2-2; 7 bases line up with TRBD2. This CDR3 has 19 amino acids. Germline lookup yields CDR1 MNHEY and CDR2 SMNVEV (reference sequence). J lost 6 bases, V lost 0 bases, and 16 bases had no gene match. The CDR3 protein is CASSLSRGGAGLSPGELFF. For the CDR3, the DNA is TGTGCCAGCAGTTTATCGAGGGGCGGGGCGGGACTATCCCCCGGGGAGCTGTTTTTT.

The chain is built from TRBV3-1 (or the pseudogene TRBV3-2) and TRBJ1-3; TRBD1 might be the D (5 bases). CDR3 length equals 18 residues. The V end lost 1 base, the J end lost 4 bases, and 20 bases lay between the germline ends. Germline-derived CDR1 and CDR2 are LGHDT and YNNKEL (reference sequence). The CDR3 protein is CASSQGLPGGTAGNTIYF. The CDR3 region has the DNA TGTGCCAGCAGCCAAGGGTTGCCCGGGGGGACGGCCGGAAACACCATATATTTT.

J is TRBJ2-1 and V is TRBV5-6, with 14 nucleotides matching TRBD2. J gave up 6 bases and V 4 bases, and 6 bases lay outside the gene matches. Germline CDR1 and CDR2: SGHDT and YYEEEE. The CDR3 loop spans 16 amino acids. Here the CDR3 DNA reads TGTGCCAGCAGCGTACCGGGACTAGCGGGGGCCAATGAGCAGTTCTTC. Residues: CASSVPGLAGANEQFF.

The rearrangement uses TRBV5-1 and TRBJ2-2; 8 bases align to TRBD1. This CDR3 has 16 amino acids. V trimming: 4 bases; J trimming: 3 bases; junction bases outside the gene matches: 8. Germline V gene sequence: CDR1 SGHRS, CDR2 YFSETQ. This chain's CDR3 is CASSQTTTGDTGELFF. In DNA form, the CDR3 reads TGCGCCAGCAGCCAGACCACGACAGGGGACACCGGGGAGCTGTTTTTT.

The chain uses TRBV10-1 and TRBJ2-1; 16 bases map to TRBD2. In germline, CDR1 is WNHNN, CDR2 SYGVQD (reference sequence). The CDR3 length is 21 residues. V trimming: 5 bases; J trimming: 3 bases; junction bases outside the gene matches: 16. CDR3 DNA sequence: TGCGCCAGCAGTCGAGAGACCCCGGGACTAGCGGGAGGGCCGGGCTACAATGAGCAGTTCTTC. As protein: CASSRETPGLAGGPGYNEQFF.

This chain uses TRBV14 with TRBJ2-7, with D uncertain. V lost 4 bases to trimming and J lost 7 bases, with 11 bases between them. Germline V CDR1 and CDR2: SGHDN, FVKESK. The CDR3 runs to 12 residues. The CDR3, as DNA: TGTGCCAGCAGCCGAACCAACATAGAGCAGTACTTC. It encodes CASSRTNIEQYF. Full variable domain (rest looked up from reference TRBV14 and TRBJ2-7): EAGVTQFPSHSVIEKGQTVTLRCDPISGHDNLYWYRRVMGKEIKFLLHFVKESKQDESGMPNNRFLAERTGGTYSTLKVQPAELEDSGVYFCASSRTNIEQYFGPGTRLTVT.

The rearrangement uses TRBV5-1 and TRBJ2-1; a weak D match, TRBD2 (5 bases). The CDR3 has 16 residues. CDR1 is SGHRS and CDR2 is YFSETQ in the germline V gene. Trimming pared 4 bases from V and 4 bases from J, leaving 18 bases between. The DNA of the CDR3 is TGCGCCAGCAGCAGCGGTGGGGTCTTAGCATACAATGAGCAGTTCTTC. Translated, it gives CASSSGGVLAYNEQFF.